The 28 T cell receptor beta chains listed next were all sequenced from one sample in a study of blood T cells in healthy people across ages. A J-beta primer mix and a sample-barcoded 5' primer were used in a second PCR of roughly 6 to 11 cycles. Using its own MiXCR run on the 5' RACE reads, TCRdb lists one record per CDR3 protein. Of around 1.7 million distinct CDR3 sequences in the sample, about 30% are singletons; the top ten hold roughly 8%. The sequenced sample was blood. These receptors all come from a woman aged 30 to 39 in good health.

Ten or more counts support this clonotype. The rearrangement joins TRBV11-2 to TRBJ2-1, with 14 bases matching TRBD2. This CDR3 contains 15 residues. With V trimmed by 5 bases and J by 9 bases, 6 bases remained unmatched. Germline V gives CDR1 SGHAT, CDR2 FQNNGV. CDR3 protein: CASSRRTSGGFEQFF. The CDR3 DNA is TGTGCCAGCAGCCGACGGACTAGCGGGGGGTTTGAGCAGTTCTTC. Supplemented by reference TRBV11-2 and TRBJ2-1, the full variable domain reads EAGVAQSPRYKIIEKRQSVAFWCNPISGHATLYWYQQILGQGPKLLIQFQNNGVVDDSQLPKDRFSAERLKGVDSTLKIQPAKLEDSAVYLCASSRRTSGGFEQFFGPGTRLTVL.

In its sample, this clonotype was seen a few times. The V call is TRBV6-1, the J call TRBJ1-4, with 8 bases lining up with TRBD1. The CDR3 loop spans 15 amino acids. The J segment lost 5 bases and the V segment lost 2 bases, leaving 4 bases of the junction unmatched. CDR1 is MNHNS, CDR2 SASEGT, per germline. The CDR3 loop reads CASSERTGRNEKLFF. CDR3 coding DNA: TGTGCCAGCAGTGAACGGACAGGGCGGAATGAAAAACTGTTTTTT.

The chain couples TRBV27 to TRBJ2-7, with D uncertain. Trimming took off 8 bases at V and 0 bases at J, with 14 bases between the two ends. Germline CDR1 reads MNHEY; CDR2 reads SMNVEV (reference sequence). The length of the CDR3 is 14 residues. CDR3 coding DNA: TGTGCCAGCGGCCAGAGACCCCTCTCCTACGAGCAGTACTTC. Translated: CASGQRPLSYEQYF.

This clonotype was seen many times. DNA for the CDR3: TGTGCCAGCAGTCGAAGATGGGGGTGGAACAATGAGCAGTTCTTC. The encoded protein is CASSRRWGWNNEQFF. The chain has TRBV6-5 and TRBJ2-1; D could derive from TRBD1 or TRBD2 (5 bases each). CDR3 size: 15 residues. V lost 5 bases and J 5 bases, leaving 16 bases between the germline ends. Germline CDR1 and CDR2: MNHEY and SVGAGI.

The genes are TRBV7-2 and TRBJ2-6; TRBD2 matches at 10 bases. The ends lost 0 bases at V and 0 bases at J; junction bases unmatched: 11. CDR1 and CDR2 from the germline V gene are SGHTA and FQGNSA. The CDR3 has 21 amino acids. CDR3 sequence reads: CASSLAPIAASGSSGANVLTF. The CDR3 coding sequence is TGTGCCAGCAGCTTAGCGCCAATTGCGGCTAGCGGGAGCTCTGGGGCCAACGTCCTGACTTTC.

This clonotype was counted only a few times. J is TRBJ2-1 and V is TRBV7-2; 9 nucleotides line up with TRBD2. From germline, CDR1 is SGHTA and CDR2 FQGNSA. V dropped 4 bases and J dropped 7; count of bases not matched to a gene: 8. The CDR3 sequence is 15 residues long. Here the CDR3 reads CASSSTPGLANEQFF. In nucleotides, the CDR3 is TGTGCCAGCAGCTCGACACCGGGACTAGCAAATGAGCAGTTCTTC.

The CDR3 DNA follows: TGTGCCAGCAGCGTAGGAGGGGACGTCCCCTACAATGAGCAGTTCTTC. It yields the protein CASSVGGDVPYNEQFF. The chain employs TRBV9 and TRBJ2-1; possibly TRBD1 or TRBD2 for D (5 bases each). V shed 0 bases and J shed 2 bases, with 12 bases lying between them. From germline, CDR1 is SGDLS and CDR2 YYNGEE. CDR3 size: 16 residues.

The chain recombines TRBV27 with TRBJ2-3, with D uncertain. The CDR3 totals 13 residues. Per the germline V gene, CDR1 is MNHEY and CDR2 is SMNVEV (reference sequence). Trimming took 4 bases from V and 3 from J, leaving 8 bases between them. CDR3 sequence: CASSSYWTDTQYF. The CDR3 coding sequence is TGTGCCAGCAGTTCCTACTGGACAGATACGCAGTATTTT.

A remark on this clonotype: Lacking the conserved final phenylalanine or tryptophan, this CDR3 likely reflects a read error. The chain combines TRBV7-2 with TRBJ2-3, with a tentative D call TRBD2 (6 bases). The germline gives CDR1 SGHTA, CDR2 FQGNSA. This CDR3 spans 14 amino acids. V lost 4 bases, J lost 6 bases, and 14 bases lay in between. The DNA of the CDR3 is TGTGCCAGCAGCTCGGGACGAGCGGGTGATACGCAGTATGTT. Protein sequence: CASSSGRAGDTQYV.

This clonotype was observed a handful of times. The gene calls are TRBV6-5 and TRBJ1-1, with 8 bases fitting TRBD1. From germline, CDR1 is MNHEY and CDR2 SVGAGI. This CDR3 is built from 15 residues. With V trimmed by 2 bases and J by 6 bases, 8 bases remained unmatched. CDR3 in amino acids: CASSYRGQGHPEAFF. CDR3 in DNA: TGTGCCAGCAGTTACCGTGGACAGGGCCACCCTGAAGCTTTCTTT.

This clonotype was found a few times. This chain uses TRBV12-3 or TRBV12-4 with TRBJ1-5; D is possibly TRBD1 (5 bases). The CDR3 runs to 14 residues. Trimming stripped 6 bases from V and 1 base from J, with 10 bases between. The CDR3 protein is CASRKGQSNQPQHF. In nucleotides, the CDR3 is TGTGCCAGCAGAAAAGGACAAAGCAATCAGCCCCAGCATTTT.

This clonotype was recorded a few times. This chain joins TRBV9 and TRBJ2-7; D gene unclear. From germline, CDR1 is SGDLS and CDR2 YYNGEE. Trimming removed 1 base from V and 10 bases from J, with 18 bases in between. The CDR3 runs 14 residues. The CDR3 here is CASSVWPTSAPQYF. The CDR3 nucleotides read TGTGCCAGCAGCGTATGGCCAACCTCGGCGCCCCAGTACTTC.

The chain is built from TRBV5-1 and TRBJ2-7, with D maybe TRBD2 (5 bases). Deletions cut 4 bases from V and 2 bases from J, with 13 bases between. Looked up from germline, CDR1 is SGHRS and CDR2 is YFSETQ. CDR3 length: 14 residues. CDR3 residues: CASSHGLIAYEQYF. The CDR3 nucleotides read TGCGCCAGCAGCCACGGACTGATCGCCTACGAGCAGTACTTC. The full variable domain, its missing parts supplied by reference TRBV5-1 and TRBJ2-7, is KAGVTQTPRYLIKTRGQQVTLSCSPISGHRSVSWYQQTPGQGLQFLFEYFSETQRNKGNFPGRFSGRQFSNSRSEMNVSTLELGDSALYLCASSHGLIAYEQYFGPGTRLTVT.

This clonotype occurred many times. The chain has TRBV2 and TRBJ2-3; D remains ambiguous. The CDR3 contains 12 residues. Germline V lookup: CDR1 SNHLY, CDR2 FYNNEI. The ends were cut back, 4 bases at V and 3 bases at J, with 5 bases in the middle. The CDR3 is CASSAGTDTQYF. The CDR3 DNA reads as TGTGCCAGCAGTGCCGGAACAGATACGCAGTATTTT.

This clonotype occurred a few times. The V gene is TRBV25-1, the J gene TRBJ2-7, with D hard to call. V lost 4 bases to trimming and J lost 6 bases, with 13 bases between them. The CDR3 extends over 13 amino acids. Looked up from germline, CDR1 is MGHDK and CDR2 is SYGVNS. The CDR3 loop reads CASSVSPAVEQYF. The CDR3 DNA follows: TGTGCCAGCAGTGTCTCTCCCGCGGTCGAGCAGTACTTC.

This clonotype was seen more than once but under ten times. The chain combines TRBV4-2 with TRBJ2-3, with 11 bases lining up with TRBD2. CDR3 length: 16 residues. Germline V gene sequence: CDR1 LGHNA, CDR2 YNFKEQ. Trimming removed 4 bases from V and 2 bases from J; junction bases left unmatched: 5. CDR3 nucleotide sequence: TGTGCCAGCAGCCCCGGGACTAGCGGCGTCACAGATACGCAGTATTTT. Translated: CASSPGTSGVTDTQYF.

The CDR3 DNA reads as TGTGCCATCAGTGAGAGTCTGGACGAGCAGTACTTC. This codes for CAISESLDEQYF. The gene calls are TRBV10-3 and TRBJ2-7; the D is unclear. The length of the CDR3 is 12 residues. Looked up from germline, CDR1 is ENHRY and CDR2 is SYGVKD. The V end was cut by 2 bases, the J end by 5 bases, with 7 bases between.

DNA for the CDR3: TGCGCCAGCAGCTTGGCCGAGCTAGCGGGAGCCACCGGGGAGCTGTTTTTT. Residues: CASSLAELAGATGELFF. V is TRBV5-1 and J is TRBJ2-2; 10 positions match TRBD2. The CDR3 covers 17 residues. Germline V gene data show CDR1 as SGHRS and CDR2 as YFSETQ. Trimming removed 0 bases from V and 4 bases from J; junction bases left unmatched: 6.

This clonotype was observed a few times. The CDR3 DNA is TGTGCCAGCAGCCCCCGGGACAGGAGACAAGAGACCCAGTACTTC. It codes for CASSPRDRRQETQYF. The chain combines TRBV6-1 with TRBJ2-5, with 8 bases lining up with TRBD1. Germline V gene sequence: CDR1 MNHNS, CDR2 SASEGT. The CDR3 runs 15 residues. V was pared by 6 bases and J by 2 bases, with 8 bases of the junction left unmatched.

There are many counts of this clonotype. The genes are TRBV6-6 and TRBJ2-7; 11 bases align to TRBD1. V shed 6 bases and J 6 bases; nucleotides not matched to a gene: 7. This CDR3 spans 14 amino acids. CDR1 and CDR2 (germline): MNHNY, SVGAGI (reference sequence). The CDR3 reads CASRPGQGGSEQYF. CDR3 sequence (DNA): TGTGCCAGCAGACCGGGACAGGGGGGATCCGAGCAGTACTTC.

The rearrangement joins TRBV20-1 to TRBJ1-2; weak D call: TRBD1 (5 bases). The V gene's germline CDR1 is DFQATT and CDR2 SNEGSKA (reference sequence). There are 13 residues in the CDR3. V was clipped by 5 bases and J by 0 bases, with 10 bases between them. This chain's CDR3 is CSALSGTNYGYTF. CDR3 coding DNA: TGCAGTGCTCTCTCAGGGACTAACTATGGCTACACCTTC.

This chain joins TRBV20-1 and TRBJ2-4, with 7 bases aligning to TRBD1. V lost 6 bases to trimming and J lost 13 bases; unmatched junction nucleotides: 27. The CDR3 runs 17 residues. Germline V gives CDR1 DFQATT, CDR2 SNEGSKA (reference sequence). The CDR3 reads CSAESGTTRQGWDEQYF. The CDR3 nucleotides are TGCAGTGCCGAATCAGGGACAACAAGACAGGGTTGGGATGAGCAGTACTTC.

This clonotype turned up a few times. J is TRBJ1-1 and V is TRBV6-5; D call uncertain. CDR1 and CDR2 from the germline V gene are MNHEY and SVGAGI. V lost 0 bases and J lost 0, with 17 bases in between. This CDR3 has 18 residues. This chain's CDR3 is CASSYSIRETGMNTEAFF. CDR3 nucleotides: TGTGCCAGCAGTTACTCGATTCGGGAGACGGGGATGAACACTGAAGCTTTCTTT.

This clonotype has just a few counts. J is TRBJ2-1 and V is TRBV4-1; D perhaps matches TRBD1 (6 bases). Germline CDR1 MGHRA, CDR2 YSYEKL. The CDR3 extends over 15 amino acids. Trimming shortened V by 2 bases and J by 5 bases, and 13 bases separated the two germline ends. CDR3 coding DNA: TGCGCCAGCAGCCAATATCTGGACAGCAACAATGAGCAGTTCTTC. It specifies CASSQYLDSNNEQFF.

A few counts support this clonotype. CDR3 sequence: CAITRETASNQPQHF. CDR3 DNA: TGTGCCATCACCCGCGAGACAGCGAGCAATCAGCCCCAGCATTTT. The genes are TRBV10-3 and TRBJ1-5, with a tentative D call TRBD1 (5 bases). Germline V gene sequence: CDR1 ENHRY, CDR2 SYGVKD. The CDR3 loop spans 15 amino acids. Trimming shortened V by 7 bases and J by 1 base, and 14 bases separated the two germline ends.

This clonotype was found a few times. Germline and junction disagree at one end, which may indicate a read error. This chain connects TRBV7-2 to TRBJ2-1; D remains unclear. CDR3 length equals 14 residues. Germline loops: CDR1 SGHTA, CDR2 FQGNSA. The CDR3 region has the DNA TGTGCCGGCAGCTTATACGCCGCGACCAATGAGCAGTTCTTC. Its translation: CAGSLYAATNEQFF. The whole variable domain, filled in from reference TRBV7-2 and TRBJ2-1, reads GAGVSQSPSNKVTEKGKDVELRCDPISGHTALYWYRQSLGQGLEFLIYFQGNSAPDKSGLPSDRFSAERTGGSVSTLTIQRTQQEDSAVYLCAGSLYAATNEQFFGPGTRLTVL.

Concerning this clonotype itself: This may come from a read error, since a much larger clone is one base off. The chain links TRBV20-1 to TRBJ2-7; D possibly uses TRBD1 or TRBD2 (5 bases each). The CDR3 is 14 amino acids. Trimming stripped 0 bases from V and 2 bases from J, with 11 bases between. CDR1 is DFQATT and CDR2 is SNEGSKA in the germline V gene (reference sequence). DNA of the CDR3: TGCAGTGCTAGAGATCGGGACGGAACCTACGAGCAGTACTTC. Translated: CSARDRDGTYEQYF.

V usage is TRBV27 and J usage is TRBJ2-1, with 10 bases lining up with TRBD2. Germline CDR1 and CDR2: MNHEY and SMNVEV (reference sequence). The length of the CDR3 is 17 residues. V shed 9 bases and J 1 base; nucleotides not matched to a gene: 12. The CDR3 spells CASKGLADNPSYNEQFF. In nucleotides, the CDR3 is TGTGCCAGTAAAGGACTAGCGGACAATCCTTCCTACAATGAGCAGTTCTTC.